Following are 23 T cell receptor beta chains from one sample sequenced in a study of T cells expressing NK-cell markers. TCRdb re-called the 5' RACE reads and shows each CDR3 protein once, DNA omitted. The sample totals almost 450,000 distinct CDR3 sequences; its top ten clones hold under 7.5%. Sequenced sample: blood T cells: a sorted CD56 or NKG2C T cell subset, CD4+ or CD8+ T cells, or bulk PBMC T cells (not recorded which). Source of these receptors: a woman between 18 and 70 years old in good health.

The J gene is TRBJ1-1, the V gene TRBV7-8; TCRdb lists TRBD1, though no DNA is available to test this call. There are 13 residues in the CDR3. Germline V gene sequence: CDR1 SGHVS, CDR2 FQNEAQ. CDR3 region: CASSQGQAAEAFF.

CDR3 in amino acids: CASSTRLAANTDTQYF. J is TRBJ2-3 and V is TRBV14; with no DNA, the TCRdb D assignment of TRBD2 cannot be verified. This CDR3 contains 16 residues. From germline, CDR1 is SGHDN and CDR2 FVKESK.

The chain joins TRBV20-1 to TRBJ1-1; TCRdb selects TRBD1, and the lack of DNA leaves this call unchecked. Germline CDR1 and CDR2: DFQATT and SNEGSKA (reference sequence). CDR3 length: 11 residues. The CDR3 sequence is CSAGPYTEAFF.

The chain links TRBV11-2 to TRBJ1-1. CDR3 length: 16 residues. Per the germline V gene, CDR1 is SGHAT and CDR2 is FQNNGV. CDR3 amino acids: CASSLALVSMNTEAFF.

The chain uses TRBV4-3 and TRBJ1-1. Looked up from germline, CDR1 is LGHNA and CDR2 is YSLEER. CDR3 size: 17 residues. The CDR3 loop is CASSPDGEEALNTEAFF.

The chain employs TRBV12-3 or TRBV12-4 and TRBJ2-2; TCRdb's D call of TRBD2 is untestable without DNA. The CDR3 has 17 amino acids. The chain's CDR3 is CASSFISGRENTGELFF.

V and J are TRBV29-1 and TRBJ1-1; TCRdb selects TRBD1, and the lack of DNA leaves this call unchecked. In germline, CDR1 is SQVTM, CDR2 ANQGSEA. The CDR3 is made up of 14 amino acids. CDR3 sequence reads: CSVTGTPLGTEAFF.

The V gene is TRBV6-2 or TRBV6-3, the J gene TRBJ1-5; no DNA is available, so the TRBD1 call from TCRdb remains unchecked. The length of the CDR3 is 20 residues. CDR1 and CDR2 from the germline V gene are MNHEY and SVGEGT. CDR3: CASNDGSGGTGIRSNQPQHF.

The V call is TRBV6-5, the J call TRBJ2-3. The CDR3 contains 16 residues. The V gene's germline CDR1 is MNHEY and CDR2 SVGAGI. CDR3 sequence reads: CASSYSLRQNTDTQYF.

This sequence joins TRBV29-1 and TRBJ2-2. Germline loops: CDR1 SQVTM, CDR2 ANQGSEA. The CDR3 is 11 residues long. CDR3 in amino acids: CSAEVAGELFF.

The CDR3 loop reads CASFPSGTNIQYF. The rearrangement joins TRBV27 to TRBJ2-4; lacking DNA, the TRBD1 call made by TCRdb goes unchecked. The CDR3 totals 13 residues. CDR1 is MNHEY and CDR2 is SMNVEV in the germline V gene (reference sequence).

The V gene is TRBV20-1, the J gene TRBJ1-2; as DNA is missing, the TRBD1 call by TCRdb cannot be tested. This CDR3 contains 15 residues. Germline lookup yields CDR1 DFQATT and CDR2 SNEGSKA (reference sequence). The CDR3 is CSAPDRDTSNYGYTF.

V is TRBV20-1 and J is TRBJ2-6; without DNA, the TCRdb call of TRBD2 cannot be checked. This CDR3 has 18 amino acids. In germline, CDR1 is DFQATT, CDR2 SNEGSKA (reference sequence). CDR3 in amino acids: CSSFKSGTSSSGANVLTF.

The chain carries TRBV7-2 and TRBJ2-1; TCRdb designates TRBD1, a call that cannot be tested without DNA. This CDR3 is built from 13 residues. Germline V CDR1 and CDR2: SGHTA, FQGNSA. CDR3 sequence reads: CASSPERGIEQFF. The full variable domain, in which reference TRBV7-2 and TRBJ2-1 provide the parts outside the CDR3, is GAGVSQSPSNKVTEKGKDVELRCDPISGHTALYWYRQSLGQGLEFLIYFQGNSAPDKSGLPSDRFSAERTGGSVSTLTIQRTQQEDSAVYLCASSPERGIEQFFGPGTRLTVL.

This chain links TRBV12-3 or TRBV12-4 with TRBJ2-4; without DNA, the TCRdb call of TRBD2 cannot be checked. This CDR3 contains 19 residues. CDR3 residues: CASSLALALGWDAGNIQYF.

This chain links TRBV6-1 with TRBJ1-3; TCRdb indicates TRBD1, and absent DNA this call remains unverified. Germline V gene sequence: CDR1 MNHNS, CDR2 SASEGT. This CDR3 comprises 15 residues. CDR3 residues: CASSLRAGGLNTIYF.

This sequence joins TRBV25-1 and TRBJ1-6; TCRdb picks TRBD1, but there is no DNA to check that call. In germline, CDR1 is MGHDK, CDR2 SYGVNS. The CDR3 spans 14 residues. CDR3 in amino acids: CASTPTGWRSPLHF.

The V call is TRBV5-1, the J call TRBJ2-1; TCRdb reports TRBD1, a call that lacks DNA to check it against. Germline CDR1 SGHRS, CDR2 YFSETQ. This CDR3 spans 14 amino acids. CDR3 region: CASSLVQGGDEQFF. Variable domain in full (rest from reference TRBV5-1 and TRBJ2-1): KAGVTQTPRYLIKTRGQQVTLSCSPISGHRSVSWYQQTPGQGLQFLFEYFSETQRNKGNFPGRFSGRQFSNSRSEMNVSTLELGDSALYLCASSLVQGGDEQFFGPGTRLTVL.

The chain has TRBV28 and TRBJ1-4; TCRdb proposes TRBD1, but this gene call is untestable without DNA. Looked up from germline, CDR1 is MDHEN and CDR2 is SYDVKM. The CDR3 has 15 amino acids. The CDR3 sequence is CASSLRTARNEKLFF.

V usage is TRBV5-6 and J usage is TRBJ1-5. Germline values: CDR1 SGHDT, CDR2 YYEEEE. This CDR3 spans 18 amino acids. CDR3 amino acids: CASSLLQIPIYSNQPQHF.

This chain connects TRBV10-3 to TRBJ1-1; TCRdb calls TRBD1, which cannot be checked without DNA. Germline CDR1 is ENHRY and CDR2 is SYGVKD. This CDR3 contains 16 residues. CDR3 protein: CAISETSRRGNTEAFF.

The chain recombines TRBV20-1 with TRBJ2-1; with no DNA, the TCRdb D assignment of TRBD2 cannot be verified. CDR3 size: 13 residues. Germline values: CDR1 DFQATT, CDR2 SNEGSKA (reference sequence). The chain's CDR3 is CSTRRGPYNEQFF.

The chain links TRBV28 to TRBJ2-2; TCRdb outputs TRBD1, but without DNA this stays unchecked. The CDR3 sequence is 18 residues long. Germline CDR1 and CDR2: MDHEN and SYDVKM. CDR3 protein: CASSAIRQGVSNTGELFF. The full variable domain, rest sourced from reference TRBV28 and TRBJ2-2, is DVKVTQSSRYLVKRTGEKVFLECVQDMDHENMFWYRQDPGLGLRLIYFSYDVKMKEKGDIPEGYSVSREKKERFSLILESASTNQTSMYLCASSAIRQGVSNTGELFFGEGSRLTVL.